Following are 18 T cell receptor beta chains from one sample sequenced in a study of technical replicates of blood from a few donors. The table came from immunoSEQ multiplex PCR; TCRdb's copy has only in-frame clones and leaves some out. The sample lists approximately 45,000 clones; around 96% were seen once. Source material: T cells isolated from PBMCs. These receptors all stem from a human donor in good health.

The chain has TRBV5-1 and TRBJ1-1; D ambiguous. CDR1 is SGHRS, CDR2 YFSETQ, per germline. The CDR3 spans 13 residues. V lost 4 bases and J lost 3, with 10 bases in between. The CDR3: CASSLLSHTEAFF. CDR3 nucleotide sequence: TGCGCCAGCAGCCTATTGTCGCACACTGAAGCTTTCTTT. Based on the CDR3 plus reference TRBV5-1 and TRBJ1-1, the full variable domain is KAGVTQTPRYLIKTRGQQVTLSCSPISGHRSVSWYQQTPGQGLQFLFEYFSETQRNKGNFPGRFSGRQFSNSRSEMNVSTLELGDSALYLCASSLLSHTEAFFGQGTRLTVV.

The rearrangement joins TRBV20-1 to TRBJ2-1; D is unclear. The V gene's germline CDR1 is DFQATT and CDR2 SNEGSKA (reference sequence). This CDR3 contains 11 residues. V lost 5 bases to trimming and J lost 9 bases, with 11 bases between them. CDR3 in amino acids: CSALELGEQFF. DNA for the CDR3: TGCAGTGCTCTAGAACTTGGTGAGCAGTTCTTC.

The chain couples TRBV13 to TRBJ1-1; the match to TRBD1 covers 7 bases. This CDR3 region has 18 residues. V lost 0 bases to trimming and J lost 0 bases; unmatched junction nucleotides: 10. Germline assignment: CDR1 PRHDT and CDR2 FYEKMQ (reference sequence). For the CDR3, the DNA is TGTGCCAGCAGCTTAGGCCAGGGGGTGATAGTGGTGAACACTGAAGCTTTCTTT. Translating gives CASSLGQGVIVVNTEAFF.

V usage is TRBV6-6 and J usage is TRBJ2-2; 7 bases are shared with TRBD2. The length of the CDR3 is 15 residues. V lost 4 bases to trimming and J lost 5 bases; unmatched junction nucleotides: 7. Germline values: CDR1 MNHNY, CDR2 SVGAGI (reference sequence). This CDR3 is CASSSGGGRTGELFF. CDR3 nucleotides: TGTGCCAGCAGTTCTGGGGGAGGGAGGACCGGGGAGCTGTTTTTT.

The chain combines TRBV30 with TRBJ2-5, with 7 bases lining up with TRBD2. The CDR3 has 15 residues. Looked up from germline, CDR1 is GTSNPN and CDR2 is SVGIG (reference sequence). Germline trimming cut 0 bases from V and 7 bases from J; bases unmatched to any gene: 11. CDR3 sequence: CAWSVLRTRLGTQYF. The CDR3 DNA reads TGTGCCTGGAGTGTACTGAGGACTAGATTAGGGACCCAGTACTTC.

This clone was seen a single time. The V and J genes are TRBV5-1 and TRBJ2-3; 10 bases match TRBD2. CDR1 is SGHRS and CDR2 is YFSETQ in the germline V gene. J was trimmed by 0 bases and V by 1 base; bases with no gene match: 2. The CDR3 has 16 residues. Here the CDR3 DNA reads TGCGCCAGCAGCTTGACTAGCGGGGTTAGCACAGATACGCAGTATTTT. Residues: CASSLTSGVSTDTQYF.

The chain couples TRBV27 to TRBJ2-1, with 10 bases lining up with TRBD2. CDR3 size: 16 residues. CDR1 is MNHEY, CDR2 SMNVEV, per germline (reference sequence). V trimming: 3 bases; J trimming: 0 bases; junction bases outside the gene matches: 2. CDR3 DNA: TGTGCCAGCAGTTTTACTAGCGGGGCCTCCTACAATGAGCAGTTCTTC. It encodes CASSFTSGASYNEQFF.

This chain connects TRBV29-1 to TRBJ2-1; 7 bases match TRBD2. The V segment lost 4 bases and the J segment 5 bases; nucleotides outside the gene matches: 8. The germline V gene has CDR1 SQVTM and CDR2 ANQGSEA. There are 14 residues in the CDR3. The CDR3 loop reads CSVVWEGLDNEQFF. DNA for the CDR3: TGCAGCGTTGTATGGGAGGGCCTCGACAATGAGCAGTTCTTC.

DNA for the CDR3: TGTGCCAGGGAGAACTCCTACAATGAGCAGTTCTTC. This gives the protein CARENSYNEQFF. The chain combines TRBV30 with TRBJ2-1; D may be TRBD2 (5 bases). Between the trimmed V and J ends, which lost 8 bases and 0 bases, there was a span of 8 bases. CDR3 length: 12 amino acids. From germline, CDR1 is GTSNPN and CDR2 SVGIG (reference sequence).

This clone was recorded only once. In nucleotides, the CDR3 is TGCGCCAGCAGCCCGGACAGGGACAATCAGCCCCAGCATTTT. Translation gives CASSPDRDNQPQHF. The rearrangement uses TRBV5-1 and TRBJ1-5, with TRBD1 matching 8 bases. From germline, CDR1 is SGHRS and CDR2 YFSETQ. The V segment lost 4 bases and the J segment 3 bases; nucleotides outside the gene matches: 3. This CDR3 contains 14 residues.

The rearrangement uses TRBV10-3 and TRBJ2-1; D might be TRBD1 (6 bases). The CDR3 length is 15 residues. CDR1 is ENHRY, CDR2 SYGVKD, per germline. V was trimmed by 5 bases and J by 5 bases, leaving 16 bases between them. CDR3 region: CAISPQGKSDNEQFF. CDR3 sequence (DNA): TGTGCCATCAGTCCCCAGGGGAAGAGCGACAATGAGCAGTTCTTC.

This rearrangement joins TRBV18 to TRBJ1-1, with D maybe TRBD1 (6 bases). The V end lost 2 bases, the J end lost 5 bases, and 9 bases lay between the germline ends. This CDR3 is built from 13 residues. The germline CDR1 and CDR2 sequences are KGHSH and LQKENI. For the CDR3, the DNA is TGTGCCAGCTCACCAACAGGGTTAACTGAAGCTTTCTTT. Its translation is CASSPTGLTEAFF.

The CDR3 reads CSVRRQADAYEQYF. CDR3 bases: TGCAGCGTCCGGAGACAGGCGGATGCCTACGAGCAGTACTTC. The chain links TRBV29-1 to TRBJ2-7, with D maybe TRBD1 (6 bases). Trimming pared 6 bases from V and 2 bases from J, leaving 17 bases between. The CDR3 spans 14 residues. Germline CDR1 reads SQVTM; CDR2 reads ANQGSEA.

The chain is built from TRBV7-9 and TRBJ1-1; possibly TRBD1 for D (6 bases). V was trimmed by 3 bases and J by 3 bases, leaving 17 bases between them. The germline CDR1 and CDR2 sequences are SEHNR and FQNEAQ (reference sequence). The CDR3 loop spans 16 amino acids. DNA of the CDR3: TGTGCCAGCAGCTTCGAAACAGGGAAAAGGGACACTGAAGCTTTCTTT. Translated, it gives CASSFETGKRDTEAFF.

The chain links TRBV29-1 to TRBJ2-1; 8 bases fit TRBD2. The CDR3 extends over 12 amino acids. The germline CDR1 and CDR2 sequences are SQVTM and ANQGSEA. The trim removed 6 bases at V and 8 bases at J, leaving 6 bases unmatched. The CDR3 DNA follows: TGCAGCGTACCGGGACTAGGGTATGAGCAGTTCTTC. Its protein is CSVPGLGYEQFF.

CDR3 amino acids: CASSVVFRGTDTQYF. In DNA form, the CDR3 reads TGTGCCAGCAGCGTAGTTTTTCGCGGCACAGATACGCAGTATTTT. This chain uses TRBV9 with TRBJ2-3, with D unresolved. This CDR3 has 15 residues. V gave up 0 bases and J gave up 1 base, with 9 bases separating them. CDR1 is SGDLS, CDR2 YYNGEE, per germline.

This rearrangement joins TRBV6-5 to TRBJ1-5, with D tentatively TRBD1 (5 bases). The CDR3 spans 15 residues. Germline CDR1 MNHEY, CDR2 SVGAGI. V lost 2 bases and J lost 9, with 17 bases in between. CDR3 sequence reads: CASSYVGGAPGPQHF. The CDR3 DNA reads TGTGCCAGCAGTTACGTCGGAGGGGCTCCTGGGCCCCAGCATTTT.

The genes are TRBV9 and TRBJ2-1; 10 nucleotides align to TRBD1. V shed 4 bases and J 6 bases; nucleotides not matched to a gene: 7. Germline values: CDR1 SGDLS, CDR2 YYNGEE. This CDR3 spans 15 amino acids. The CDR3 loop reads CASSPRTGGGNEQFF. The CDR3 region has the DNA TGTGCCAGCAGCCCCAGGACAGGGGGAGGCAATGAGCAGTTCTTC.